The 10 T cell receptor beta chains listed next were all sequenced from one sample in a study of T cell clonotyping in hematopoietic cell transplantation. Sequencing was performed with immunoSEQ multiplex PCR; in TCRdb, only in-frame clones are kept and a portion is missing. The table lists some 14,000 clones, nearly 95% of them singletons. The material sequenced was PBMCs, taken 30 days after allogeneic stem cell transplant. The receptor set was obtained from a male patient aged 60-70 years who had an allogeneic stem cell transplant from an unrelated donor, so the T cells may come from the graft donor. Some clones in this sample may be carry-over from other donors' samples.

This clone was seen a single time. In nucleotides, the CDR3 is TGTGCCAGCAGCTTAGGTCGACTAGCGGGAGTGGCTACCTACGAGCAGTACTTC. Its translation: CASSLGRLAGVATYEQYF. The chain is built from TRBV7-9 and TRBJ2-7; 12 bases fit TRBD2. Germline V gene sequence: CDR1 SEHNR, CDR2 FQNEAQ (reference sequence). Trimming cost V 1 base and J 2 bases; bases outside gene matches: 9. The CDR3 runs 18 residues.

V usage is TRBV5-5 and J usage is TRBJ1-2; D is undetermined. CDR1 and CDR2 from the germline V gene are SGHKS and YYEKEE (reference sequence). Trimming took 0 bases from V and 9 from J, leaving 12 bases between them. The CDR3 is 13 residues long. DNA for the CDR3: TGTGCCAGCAGCTTGGGACCAAGCAATAGCTACACCTTC. Protein sequence: CASSLGPSNSYTF.

V usage is TRBV12-5 and J usage is TRBJ1-5; 9 bases agree with TRBD1. Germline CDR1 is LGHNT and CDR2 is FRNRAP. Trimming took 0 bases from V and 9 from J; bases not matched to a gene: 21. CDR3 size: 20 residues. The CDR3 bases are TGTGCTAGTGGTTTGGTGGCCTGGACAGGGGCTCTCCTCTCAGCCCCGCCCCAGCATTTT. It is translated as CASGLVAWTGALLSAPPQHF.

The CDR3 DNA follows: TGTGCCAGCACTTGGGACAGGGGCGGCTACACCTTC. Translated, it gives CASTWDRGGYTF. This chain links TRBV6-1 with TRBJ1-2; 10 bases agree with TRBD1. With 7 bases clipped from V and 8 bases from J, the junction kept 4 bases outside the gene matches. Germline CDR1 MNHNS, CDR2 SASEGT. The CDR3 sequence is 12 residues long.

The rearrangement links TRBV4-3 to TRBJ2-1; maybe TRBD2 (5 bases). Trimming took 1 base from V and 8 from J, leaving 9 bases between them. CDR3 length: 13 amino acids. CDR1 is LGHNA and CDR2 is YSLEER in the germline V gene. CDR3 amino acids: CASSQGAGYEQFF. Here the CDR3 DNA reads TGCGCCAGCAGCCAAGGCGCGGGCTATGAGCAGTTCTTC.

J is TRBJ1-2 and V is TRBV10-3, with a weak D call TRBD1 (5 bases). From germline, CDR1 is ENHRY and CDR2 SYGVKD. The CDR3 consists of 12 residues. Trimming took off 10 bases at V and 4 bases at J, with 13 bases between the two ends. The CDR3 loop is CATGDSSYGYTF. CDR3 in DNA: TGTGCCACCGGAGACAGTTCCTATGGCTACACCTTC.

The chain is built from TRBV4-2 and TRBJ2-7; no definite D call. The CDR3 has 15 amino acids. Trimming removed 0 bases from V and 6 bases from J, with 15 bases in between. Germline V CDR1 and CDR2: LGHNA, YNFKEQ. CDR3 region: CASSQDRQPPFEQYF. DNA of the CDR3: TGTGCCAGCAGCCAAGATCGTCAGCCCCCTTTCGAGCAGTACTTC.

The chain has TRBV13 and TRBJ2-2; 10 nucleotides line up with TRBD1. J was trimmed by 2 bases and V by 5 bases; bases with no gene match: 5. The length of the CDR3 is 16 residues. Germline V gene data show CDR1 as PRHDT and CDR2 as FYEKMQ (reference sequence). The CDR3 region has the DNA TGTGCCAGCAGCCCGGGGACAGGGGTTAACACCGGGGAGCTGTTTTTT. This encodes CASSPGTGVNTGELFF.

This clone came up once. This chain joins TRBV6-1 and TRBJ1-2, with D unclear. The CDR3 totals 13 residues. V was cut by 2 bases and J by 4 bases, with 8 bases left in between. Germline CDR1 reads MNHNS; CDR2 reads SASEGT. The CDR3 DNA sequence: TGTGCCAGCAGTGAACCCCAGACCTATGGCTACACCTTC. Protein sequence: CASSEPQTYGYTF.

This chain joins TRBV6-5 and TRBJ1-1; D remains ambiguous. From germline, CDR1 is MNHEY and CDR2 SVGAGI. The germline V and J ends were trimmed by 6 bases and 1 base, with 9 bases remaining between them. This CDR3 spans 13 amino acids. CDR3 DNA: TGTGCCAGCAGCCCCGGAGCGAACACTGAAGCTTTCTTT. This encodes CASSPGANTEAFF.